These 21 T cell receptor beta chains share one sample of origin, sequenced in a study of T-cell memory formation after mild COVID-19. One entry per CDR3 protein, called by TCRdb with MiXCR from the 5' RACE reads. Here the sample spans 290,000 or so distinct CDR3 sequences, roughly 19% being singletons. Sequences were obtained from PBMCs or a T cell subset sorted from them (not recorded which). The receptors originated from a man aged 18 to 35 who had mild COVID-19 (a few samples of this study predate the infection). Cell type and time point are not known.

This clonotype was seen a few times. The chain joins TRBV7-8 to TRBJ2-3; 8 nucleotides line up with TRBD2. J lost 2 bases, V lost 7 bases, and 5 bases had no gene match. The CDR3 totals 14 residues. Germline V gene data show CDR1 as SGHVS and CDR2 as FQNEAQ. The CDR3 protein is CASTLAGPTDTQYF. CDR3 sequence (DNA): TGTGCCAGCACTTTAGCGGGGCCCACAGATACGCAGTATTTT.

This clonotype was observed a few times. The J gene is TRBJ2-1, the V gene TRBV7-2; 8 bases are shared with TRBD1. The length of the CDR3 is 16 residues. The germline V gene encodes CDR1 SGHTA and CDR2 FQGNSA. J gave up 1 base and V 5 bases, and 7 bases lay outside the gene matches. CDR3 region: CASSPRQGYSYNEQFF. As DNA, the CDR3 is TGTGCCAGCAGCCCACGACAGGGGTATTCCTACAATGAGCAGTTCTTC.

This clonotype appeared many times. This sequence joins TRBV28 and TRBJ1-1; D remains unclear. Germline V gene lookup returns CDR1 MDHEN and CDR2 SYDVKM. The V and J ends lost 1 base and 8 bases respectively, with 14 bases between them. CDR3 size: 14 residues. CDR3 in DNA: TGTGCCAGCAGTTTATACCAAGTTGTGGGAGAAGCTTTCTTT. Its protein is CASSLYQVVGEAFF.

The genes are TRBV12-3 or TRBV12-4 and TRBJ2-7; 12 nucleotides align to TRBD1. The junction had 8 bases not matched to a gene; V was cut back by 6 bases and J by 5 bases. The CDR3 spans 15 residues. CDR3 DNA sequence: TGTGCCAGCAGCATCCGGGACAGGGGGCCAAACGAGCAGTACTTC. Protein product: CASSIRDRGPNEQYF.

Notes on this clonotype: At one of its ends the junction is not consistent with the germline gene, which may arise from a read error. The chain has TRBV4-3 and TRBJ1-6; 7 nucleotides line up with TRBD1. Germline loops: CDR1 LGHNA, CDR2 YSLEER. The CDR3 loop spans 16 amino acids. For the CDR3, the DNA is TGCGCCAGCAGCCAAGTACAGGGGAGTTATAATTCACCCCTCAACTTT. This codes for CASSQVQGSYNSPLNF.

This clonotype was counted between two and nine times. The J gene is TRBJ2-2, the V gene TRBV6-5; D is possibly TRBD1 (6 bases). Deletions cut 5 bases from V and 7 bases from J, with 8 bases between. The V gene's germline CDR1 is MNHEY and CDR2 SVGAGI. CDR3 length: 12 amino acids. Written as DNA, the CDR3 is TGTGCCAGCAGTCACAGGGTCGGGGAGCTGTTTTTT. It translates to CASSHRVGELFF.

This chain joins TRBV30 and TRBJ2-7; TRBD2 agrees at 8 bases. This CDR3 region has 16 residues. The V gene end was trimmed by 3 bases and the J gene end by 6 bases; junction bases not matched to a gene: 16. Germline values: CDR1 GTSNPN, CDR2 SVGIG (reference sequence). CDR3 sequence reads: CAWSFIPGLEVTEQYF. The DNA of the CDR3 is TGTGCCTGGAGCTTCATACCGGGACTAGAAGTAACCGAGCAGTACTTC.

The V gene is TRBV5-7, the J gene TRBJ2-7; maybe TRBD1 (5 bases). TRBV5-7 qualifies as an ORF whose function is uncertain. Trimming removed 4 bases from V and 3 bases from J, with 8 bases in between. CDR3 length: 12 amino acids. CDR3: CASSRRVYEQYV. Written as DNA, the CDR3 is TGTGCCAGCAGCCGCAGGGTCTACGAGCAGTACGTC.

V and J are TRBV5-1 and TRBJ2-3; maybe TRBD2 (6 bases). The CDR3 covers 15 residues. Per the germline V gene, CDR1 is SGHRS and CDR2 is YFSETQ. The V end lost 0 bases, the J end lost 5 bases, and 13 bases lay between the germline ends. As DNA, the CDR3 is TGCGCCAGCAGCTTGGATGGGCGGGGACTAGATACGCAGTATTTT. As protein: CASSLDGRGLDTQYF.

The chain couples TRBV7-9 to TRBJ1-1, with D possibly being TRBD1 (5 bases). The CDR3 extends over 17 amino acids. V lost 4 bases, J lost 3 bases, and 21 bases lay in between. Germline V gives CDR1 SEHNR, CDR2 FQNEAQ (reference sequence). CDR3 sequence reads: CASSSQKTGPRDTEAFF. DNA of the CDR3: TGTGCCAGCAGCTCCCAGAAGACGGGGCCGAGGGACACTGAAGCTTTCTTT.

This clonotype was counted once. The rearrangement uses TRBV5-1 and TRBJ2-5; no clear D gene. V lost 4 bases and J lost 5, with 15 bases in between. The CDR3 is 14 residues long. Germline CDR1 is SGHRS and CDR2 is YFSETQ. The CDR3 DNA reads as TGCGCCAGCAGCGCCGTGCCTATTATGGAGACCCAGTACTTC. This gives the protein CASSAVPIMETQYF.

This clonotype has a handful of counts. The chain links TRBV9 to TRBJ1-1; tentative D call: TRBD1 (5 bases). CDR1 and CDR2 from the germline V gene are SGDLS and YYNGEE. Trimming shortened V by 0 bases and J by 7 bases, and 7 bases separated the two germline ends. The CDR3 has 12 residues. The CDR3 region is CASSVETGEAFF. In nucleotides, the CDR3 is TGTGCCAGCAGCGTAGAAACAGGTGAAGCTTTCTTT.

This clonotype was picked up a small number of times. The chain recombines TRBV28 with TRBJ1-5; D is undetermined. The germline gives CDR1 MDHEN, CDR2 SYDVKM. The CDR3 length is 14 residues. The V end lost 3 bases, the J end lost 6 bases, and 12 bases lay between the germline ends. CDR3 amino acids: CASSFRVVGQPQHF. DNA for the CDR3: TGTGCCAGCAGTTTTAGGGTCGTGGGTCAGCCCCAGCATTTT.

This clonotype appeared a few times. The chain employs TRBV4-1 and TRBJ2-1, with 9 bases identical to TRBD1. The germline gives CDR1 MGHRA, CDR2 YSYEKL. Germline trimming cut 4 bases from V and 8 bases from J; bases unmatched to any gene: 6. This CDR3 is 14 amino acids long. The CDR3 DNA is TGCGCCAGCAGCCTCACCGGGACAGGGCATGAGCAGTTCTTC. The encoded protein is CASSLTGTGHEQFF.

The chain links TRBV6-5 to TRBJ2-3; possibly TRBD1 for D (6 bases). The germline gives CDR1 MNHEY, CDR2 SVGAGI. V was shortened by 0 bases and J by 0 bases, with 13 bases between the two germline ends. The CDR3 consists of 17 residues. CDR3 loop: CASSYSQGRYSTDTQYF. CDR3 nucleotides: TGTGCCAGCAGTTACTCACAGGGTCGATATAGCACAGATACGCAGTATTTT.

The V and J genes are TRBV15 and TRBJ1-1; D is unclear. This CDR3 has 15 amino acids. Germline CDR1 is LNHNV and CDR2 is YYDKDF (reference sequence). The V gene lost 1 base and the J gene lost 0 bases, with 9 bases spanning the gap. CDR3: CATSRVGFLNTEAFF. The DNA of the CDR3 is TGTGCCACCAGCAGAGTCGGGTTCCTGAACACTGAAGCTTTCTTT.

The V gene is TRBV2, the J gene TRBJ2-1, with 9 nucleotides matching TRBD2. Germline V lookup: CDR1 SNHLY, CDR2 FYNNEI. Losses at the gene ends were 4 bases for V and 2 bases for J; bases not matched to a gene: 3. This CDR3 has 15 amino acids. The CDR3 spells CASSAERGAYNEQFF. In DNA form, the CDR3 reads TGTGCCAGCAGTGCGGAGCGGGGGGCCTACAATGAGCAGTTCTTC. The whole variable domain, remainder taken from reference TRBV2 and TRBJ2-1, is EPEVTQTPSHQVTQMGQEVILRCVPISNHLYFYWYRQILGQKVEFLVSFYNNEISEKSEIFDDQFSVERPDGSNFTLKIRSTKLEDSAMYFCASSAERGAYNEQFFGPGTRLTVL.

Here the CDR3 reads CASTTTGLSYEQYF. The CDR3 coding sequence is TGTGCCAGCACCACGACAGGGTTGTCCTACGAGCAGTACTTC. The J gene is TRBJ2-7, the V gene TRBV6-6; 7 bases map to TRBD1. The CDR3 is 14 residues long. Germline CDR1 is MNHNY and CDR2 is SVGAGI (reference sequence). J gave up 1 base and V 7 bases, and 7 bases lay outside the gene matches.

CDR3 amino acids: CASSPSTGGAAGELFF. CDR3 DNA: TGTGCCAGCAGCCCATCCACCGGGGGCGCGGCCGGGGAGCTGTTTTTT. The V call is TRBV7-3, the J call TRBJ2-2; D may match TRBD1 or TRBD2 (6 bases each). The CDR3 loop spans 16 amino acids. V shed 5 bases and J shed 6 bases, with 19 bases lying between them. The V gene's germline CDR1 is SGHTA and CDR2 FQGTGA.

The V and J genes are TRBV4-3 and TRBJ1-4; the D is unclear. Trimming removed 4 bases at V and 2 bases at J, with 8 bases between. Germline V gene lookup returns CDR1 LGHNA and CDR2 YSLEER. CDR3 length: 14 residues. CDR3 nucleotide sequence: TGCGCCAGCAGCCTCCGACGCACTAATGAAAAACTGTTTTTT. This gives the protein CASSLRRTNEKLFF.

This clonotype showed up just a few times. The chain has TRBV30 and TRBJ2-5; D is uncertain. Trimming cost V 0 bases and J 5 bases, with 4 bases left between them. Germline values: CDR1 GTSNPN, CDR2 SVGIG (reference sequence). The length of the CDR3 is 11 residues. CDR3 region: CAWSVAETQYF. The CDR3 region has the DNA TGTGCCTGGAGTGTCGCGGAGACCCAGTACTTC.